This TCR beta chain derives from a study of blood T cells in healthy people across ages. Primers used in a second PCR of roughly 7 to 12 cycles were a sample-barcoded 5' primer and a J-beta primer mix. Researchers report that each sample yielded at least 3 million CDR3-containing paired-end reads. TCRdb used MiXCR to reprocess the 5' RACE reads, holding one entry per CDR3 protein. The table lists fewer than 700,000 distinct CDR3 sequences, 40% to 50% of them singletons. Comment on this clonotype: Its specificity is unknown.

The CDR3 length is 15 residues. CDR1 is SGDLS and CDR2 is YYNGEE in the germline V gene. V gave up 3 bases and J gave up 5 bases; unmatched junction bases: 8. Findings of the study overall: Researchers said unsorted PBMCs prevented a conclusive naive versus antigen-experienced comparison.

This TCR was recovered from a man older than 75 in good health. The chain combines TRBV9 with TRBJ1-5, with 7 bases that match TRBD1. The sequencing input was blood. DNA for the CDR3: TGTGCCAGCAGCGGATCAGGACAGGAGTATCAGCCCCAGCATTTT. Residues: CASSGSGQEYQPQHF.